The present T cell receptor (beta chain) was sequenced within a study of blood T cell repertoires in COVID-19. Study as a whole: COVID-19 samples from acute and convalescent phases originated in the United States, Italy and Spain. T cells, B-cell-depleted T cells, or PBMCs supplied cDNA or gDNA.

The CDR3 consists of 19 residues. Sequencing was performed with immunoSEQ multiplex PCR; in TCRdb, only in-frame clones are kept and a portion is missing. The table has under 140,000 clones, 65% to 90% seen once. This sequence was found in a woman aged 55-69 years with acute or convalescent COVID-19. Material for sequencing was peripheral blood. The V call is TRBV21-1, the J call TRBJ2-7; TRBD2 is the table's D call and was not checked against the DNA. TRBV21-1 is a documented pseudogene. CDR3 in DNA: TGTGCCAGCAGCAAAGGCGACTCGTCTAGCGGGAGCCCTCATTGCGAGCAGTACTTC. Translation: CASSKGDSSSGSPHCEQYF.